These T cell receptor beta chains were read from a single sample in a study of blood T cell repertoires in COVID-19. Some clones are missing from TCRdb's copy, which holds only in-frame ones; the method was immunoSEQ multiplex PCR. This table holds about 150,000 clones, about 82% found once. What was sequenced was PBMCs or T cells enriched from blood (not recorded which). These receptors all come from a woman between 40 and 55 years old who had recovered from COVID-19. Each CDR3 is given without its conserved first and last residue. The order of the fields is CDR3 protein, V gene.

CDR3aa: SASPTGLNTEAF
v_gene: TRBV29-1

CDR3aa: ASSLAGNSYNEQF
v_gene: TRBV11-3

CDR3aa: ASMRGANNSPLH
v_gene: TRBV6-5

CDR3aa: ASSQDGQSVIYEQY
v_gene: TRBV4-1

CDR3aa: ASSSGLAGTLLSEQY
v_gene: TRBV27

CDR3aa: ASSVTGRDEQF
v_gene: TRBV9

CDR3aa: ASSLRVGTELYNSPLH
v_gene: TRBV7-8

CDR3aa: ASSPRGQGINTEAF
v_gene: TRBV18

CDR3aa: ASSGRDRHTEAF
v_gene: TRBV9

CDR3aa: ASSTGVRSGYT
v_gene: TRBV5-8

CDR3aa: SVGTGGLETQY
v_gene: TRBV29-1

CDR3aa: ASSLGQGSNQPQH
v_gene: TRBV7-9

CDR3aa: ASSTTSRGEQY
v_gene: TRBV9

CDR3aa: ASSLVAGENSPLH
v_gene: TRBV7-8

CDR3aa: ASSLSQTARSPLH
v_gene: TRBV11-2

CDR3aa: ASSQGLLNTEAF
v_gene: TRBV5-5

CDR3aa: ASSLEAPPTQY
v_gene: TRBV7-8

CDR3aa: ASRPSGAYRGAQY
v_gene: TRBV3-1/TRBV3-2

CDR3aa: ASSQVTQGRTEAF
v_gene: TRBV4-1

CDR3aa: ASSRKNSRGRPLPTGELF
v_gene: TRBV27

CDR3aa: ASRAPSGGGAFSDTQY
v_gene: TRBV2

CDR3aa: ASSLVPGQGKSEAF
v_gene: TRBV7-6

CDR3aa: ASGQGIHEQY
v_gene: TRBV6-5

CDR3aa: ASRLATGGELF
v_gene: TRBV2

CDR3aa: ASSLGLSGRGYNEQF
v_gene: TRBV5-1

CDR3aa: ASSQFPSGDKGYEQY
v_gene: TRBV23-1